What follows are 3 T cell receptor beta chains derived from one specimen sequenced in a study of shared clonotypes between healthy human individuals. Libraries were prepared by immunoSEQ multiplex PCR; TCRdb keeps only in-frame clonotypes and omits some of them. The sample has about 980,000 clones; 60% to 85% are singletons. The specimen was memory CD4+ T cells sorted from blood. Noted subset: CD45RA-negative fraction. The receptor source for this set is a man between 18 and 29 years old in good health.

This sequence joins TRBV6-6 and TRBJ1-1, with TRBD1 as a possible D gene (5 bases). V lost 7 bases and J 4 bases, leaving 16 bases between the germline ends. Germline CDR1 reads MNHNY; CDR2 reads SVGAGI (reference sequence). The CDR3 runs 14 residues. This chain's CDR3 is CASTIPQGATEAFF. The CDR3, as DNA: TGTGCCAGCACTATACCCCAGGGCGCCACTGAAGCTTTCTTT.

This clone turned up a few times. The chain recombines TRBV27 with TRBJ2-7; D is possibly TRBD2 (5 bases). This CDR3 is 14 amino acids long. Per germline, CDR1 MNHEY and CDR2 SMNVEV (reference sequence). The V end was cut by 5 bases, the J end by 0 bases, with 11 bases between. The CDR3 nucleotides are TGTGCCAGCAGTCGAGGGTTGAGCTCCTACGAGCAGTACTTC. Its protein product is CASSRGLSSYEQYF.

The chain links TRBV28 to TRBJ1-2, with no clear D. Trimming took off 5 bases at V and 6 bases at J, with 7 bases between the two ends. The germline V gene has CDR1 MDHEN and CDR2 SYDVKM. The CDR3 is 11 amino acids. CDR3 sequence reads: CASSPGHGYTF. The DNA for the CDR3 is TGTGCCAGCAGTCCCGGGCATGGCTACACCTTC.